This T cell receptor beta chain was obtained from a study of blood T cell repertoires in COVID-19. Study summary: Collection of acute and convalescent COVID-19 samples took place in the United States, Italy and Spain.

The germline gives CDR1 SGHDN, CDR2 FVKESK. This CDR3 has 16 amino acids. About this clone: Germline and junction disagree at one end, which may indicate a read error.

Libraries were prepared by immunoSEQ multiplex PCR; TCRdb keeps only in-frame clonotypes and omits some of them. The table records more than 200,000 clones, about 88% of them present only once. The chain links TRBV14 to TRBJ2-7, with 8 bases lining up with TRBD2. The sequence came from a woman in her forties or fifties with COVID-19, enrolled during active disease. Specimen: peripheral blood. This CDR3 is CASSQDIAGFSHEQYF. CDR3 nucleotide sequence: TGTGCCAGCAGCCAAGATATAGCGGGGTTCTCCCACGAGCAGTACTTC.